This T cell receptor beta chain was captured in a study of blood T cells in healthy people across ages. Across the study: About one barcoded TCR beta cDNA was captured per two T cells.

Next came a second PCR, run for about 7 to 12 cycles, which used a sample-barcoded 5' primer along with a J-beta primer mix. A template-switch adaptor with 12 random nucleotides tagged each cDNA molecule. Per sample, CDR3-containing paired-end reads numbered at least 2.5 million. MiXCR was run by TCRdb on the 5' RACE reads, yielding one entry per CDR3 protein. The sample lists fewer than 2 million distinct CDR3 sequences; 30% to 40% were seen once. V lost 6 bases and J lost 4, with 24 bases in between. Germline CDR1 reads SQVTM; CDR2 reads ANQGSEA. This CDR3 has 16 residues. This clonotype was counted between two and nine times. Its antigen is unknown. Study observations and caveats: Long-lived donors had more naive CD4+ cells and higher diversity than aged donors.

The chain uses TRBV29-1 and TRBJ2-5; D possibly corresponds to TRBD2 (6 bases). This receptor was identified in a human donor in good health. What was sequenced was blood. The CDR3 bases are TGCAGCGTAGCCCCTCTCGCCGGGGGAAGTGCAGAGACCCAGTACTTC. Protein sequence: CSVAPLAGGSAETQYF.